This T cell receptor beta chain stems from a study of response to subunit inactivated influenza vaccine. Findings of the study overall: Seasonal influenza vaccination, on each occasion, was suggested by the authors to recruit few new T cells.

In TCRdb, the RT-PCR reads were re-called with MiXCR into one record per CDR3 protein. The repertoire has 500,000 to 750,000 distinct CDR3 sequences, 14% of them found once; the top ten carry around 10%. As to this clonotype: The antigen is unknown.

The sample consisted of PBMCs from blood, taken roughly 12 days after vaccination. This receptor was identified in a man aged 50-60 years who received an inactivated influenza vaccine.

The CDR3 is CSVINSNEQFF. Here the CDR3 DNA reads TGCAGCGTTATTAACAGCAATGAGCAGTTCTTC. V is TRBV29-1 and J is TRBJ2-1; D is undetermined. Germline lookup yields CDR1 SQVTM and CDR2 ANQGSEA. The germline V and J ends were trimmed by 5 bases and 6 bases, with 8 bases remaining between them. CDR3 size: 11 residues.